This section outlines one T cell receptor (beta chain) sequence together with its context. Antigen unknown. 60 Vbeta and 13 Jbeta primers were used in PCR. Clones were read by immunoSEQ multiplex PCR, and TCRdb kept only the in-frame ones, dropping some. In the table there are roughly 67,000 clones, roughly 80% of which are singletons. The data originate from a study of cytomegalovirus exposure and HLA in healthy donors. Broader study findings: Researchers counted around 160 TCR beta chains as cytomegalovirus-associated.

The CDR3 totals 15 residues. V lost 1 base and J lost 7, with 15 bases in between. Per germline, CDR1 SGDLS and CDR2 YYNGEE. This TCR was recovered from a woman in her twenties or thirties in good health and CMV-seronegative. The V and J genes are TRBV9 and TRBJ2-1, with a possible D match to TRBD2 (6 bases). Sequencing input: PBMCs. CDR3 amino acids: CASSVYTQAGNEQFF. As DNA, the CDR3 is TGTGCCAGCAGCGTATATACCCAAGCGGGTAATGAGCAGTTCTTC.